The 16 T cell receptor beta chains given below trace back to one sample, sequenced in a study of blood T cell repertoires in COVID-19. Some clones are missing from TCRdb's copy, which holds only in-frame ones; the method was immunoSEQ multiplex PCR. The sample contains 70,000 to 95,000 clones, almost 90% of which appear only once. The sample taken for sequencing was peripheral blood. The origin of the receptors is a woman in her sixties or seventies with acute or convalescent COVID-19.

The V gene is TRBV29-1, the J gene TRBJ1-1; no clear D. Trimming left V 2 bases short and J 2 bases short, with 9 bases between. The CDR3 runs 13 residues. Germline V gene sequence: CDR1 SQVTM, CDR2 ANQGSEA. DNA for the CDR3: TGCAGCGTTGAACGCACAGCTAACACTGAAGCTTTCTTT. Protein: CSVERTANTEAFF.

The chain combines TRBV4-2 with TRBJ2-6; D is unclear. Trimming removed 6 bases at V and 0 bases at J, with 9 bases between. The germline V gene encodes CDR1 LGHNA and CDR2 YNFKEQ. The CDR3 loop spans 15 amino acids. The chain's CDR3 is CASRSDRSGANVLTF. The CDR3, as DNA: TGTGCCAGCAGAAGCGACCGCTCTGGGGCCAACGTCCTGACTTTC.

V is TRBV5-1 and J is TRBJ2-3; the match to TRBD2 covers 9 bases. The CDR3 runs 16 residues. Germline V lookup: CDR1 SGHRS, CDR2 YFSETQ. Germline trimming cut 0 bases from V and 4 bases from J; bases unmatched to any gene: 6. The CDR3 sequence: CASSLGAGGPSDTQYF. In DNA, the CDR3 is TGCGCCAGCAGCTTGGGGGCGGGAGGGCCATCAGATACGCAGTATTTT. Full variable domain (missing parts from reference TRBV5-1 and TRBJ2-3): KAGVTQTPRYLIKTRGQQVTLSCSPISGHRSVSWYQQTPGQGLQFLFEYFSETQRNKGNFPGRFSGRQFSNSRSEMNVSTLELGDSALYLCASSLGAGGPSDTQYFGPGTRLTVL.

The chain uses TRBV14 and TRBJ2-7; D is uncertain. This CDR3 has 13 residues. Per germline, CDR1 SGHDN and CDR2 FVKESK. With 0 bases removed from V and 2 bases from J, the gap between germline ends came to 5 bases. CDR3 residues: CASSQDLAYEQYF. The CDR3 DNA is TGTGCCAGCAGCCAAGATCTCGCCTACGAGCAGTACTTC.

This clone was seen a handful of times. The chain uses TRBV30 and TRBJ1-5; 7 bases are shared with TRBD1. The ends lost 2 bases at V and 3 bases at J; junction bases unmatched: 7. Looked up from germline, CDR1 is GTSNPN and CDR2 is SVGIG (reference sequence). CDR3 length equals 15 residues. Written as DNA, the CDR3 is TGTGCCTGGAGTTCCTCAGGGGGATCCAATCAGCCCCAGCATTTT. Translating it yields CAWSSSGGSNQPQHF.

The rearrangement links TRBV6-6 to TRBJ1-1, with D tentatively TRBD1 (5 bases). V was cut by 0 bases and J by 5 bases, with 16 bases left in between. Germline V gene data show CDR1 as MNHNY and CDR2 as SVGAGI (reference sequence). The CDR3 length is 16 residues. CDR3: CASSYSGGVALTEAFF. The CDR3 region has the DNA TGTGCCAGCAGTTACTCCGGGGGGGTGGCGTTGACTGAAGCTTTCTTT.

CDR3 amino acids: CASSTGTGDYGYTF. The DNA of the CDR3 is TGTGCCAGCAGTACCGGGACAGGGGACTATGGCTACACCTTC. The V and J genes are TRBV2 and TRBJ1-2, with 10 nucleotides matching TRBD1. Germline CDR1 and CDR2: SNHLY and FYNNEI. The CDR3 covers 14 residues. J was trimmed by 3 bases and V by 5 bases; bases with no gene match: 3.

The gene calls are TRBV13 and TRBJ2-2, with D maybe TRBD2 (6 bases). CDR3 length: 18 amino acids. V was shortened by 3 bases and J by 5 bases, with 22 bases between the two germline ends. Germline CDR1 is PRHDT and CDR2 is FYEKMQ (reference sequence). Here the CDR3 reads CASSFNPKTSQNTGELFF. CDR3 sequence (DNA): TGTGCCAGCAGCTTTAACCCGAAGACTAGTCAGAATACCGGGGAGCTGTTTTTT. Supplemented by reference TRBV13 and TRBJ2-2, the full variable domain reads AAGVIQSPRHLIKEKRETATLKCYPIPRHDTVYWYQQGPGQDPQFLISFYEKMQSDKGSIPDRFSAQQFSDYHSELNMSSLELGDSALYFCASSFNPKTSQNTGELFFGEGSRLTVL.

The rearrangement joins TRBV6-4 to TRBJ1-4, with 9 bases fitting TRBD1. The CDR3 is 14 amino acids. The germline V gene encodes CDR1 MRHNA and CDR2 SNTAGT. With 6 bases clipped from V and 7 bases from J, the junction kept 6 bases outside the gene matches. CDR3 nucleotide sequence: TGTGCCAGCAGACTGACAGGGGGGAGTGAAAAACTGTTTTTT. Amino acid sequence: CASRLTGGSEKLFF.

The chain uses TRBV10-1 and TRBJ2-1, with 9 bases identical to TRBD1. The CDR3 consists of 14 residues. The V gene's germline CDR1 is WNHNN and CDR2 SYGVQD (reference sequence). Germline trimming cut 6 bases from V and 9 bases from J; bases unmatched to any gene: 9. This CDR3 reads CASSPGQGISEQFF. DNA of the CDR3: TGCGCCAGCAGCCCGGGACAGGGTATTAGTGAGCAGTTCTTC.

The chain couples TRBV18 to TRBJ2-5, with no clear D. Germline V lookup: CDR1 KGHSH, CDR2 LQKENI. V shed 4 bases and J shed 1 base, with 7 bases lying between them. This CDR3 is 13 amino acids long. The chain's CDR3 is CASSLSSQETQYF. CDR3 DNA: TGTGCCAGCTCACTTTCGTCCCAAGAGACCCAGTACTTC.

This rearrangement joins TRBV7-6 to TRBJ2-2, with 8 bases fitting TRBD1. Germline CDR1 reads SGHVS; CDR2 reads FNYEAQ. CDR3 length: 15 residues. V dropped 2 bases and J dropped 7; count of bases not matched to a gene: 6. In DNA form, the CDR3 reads TGTGCCAGCAGCTTACAGACAGGGGTTGGCGGGGAGCTGTTTTTT. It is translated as CASSLQTGVGGELFF.

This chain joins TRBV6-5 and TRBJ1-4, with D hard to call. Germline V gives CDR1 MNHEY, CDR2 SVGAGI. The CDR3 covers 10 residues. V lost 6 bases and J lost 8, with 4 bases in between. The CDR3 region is CASRTEKLFF. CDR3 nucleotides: TGTGCCAGCAGAACAGAAAAACTGTTTTTT.

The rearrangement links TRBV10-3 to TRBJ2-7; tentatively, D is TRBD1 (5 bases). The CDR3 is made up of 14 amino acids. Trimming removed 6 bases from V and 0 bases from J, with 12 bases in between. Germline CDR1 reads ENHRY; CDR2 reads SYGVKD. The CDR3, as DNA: TGTGCCATCAGCCTGGACACCATCTCCTACGAGCAGTACTTC. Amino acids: CAISLDTISYEQYF.

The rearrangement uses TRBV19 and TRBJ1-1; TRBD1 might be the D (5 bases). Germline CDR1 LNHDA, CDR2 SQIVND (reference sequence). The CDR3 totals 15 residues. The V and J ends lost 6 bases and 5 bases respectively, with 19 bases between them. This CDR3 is CASSVGGGGVTEAFF. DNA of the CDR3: TGTGCCAGTAGCGTCGGGGGGGGAGGAGTAACTGAAGCTTTCTTT.

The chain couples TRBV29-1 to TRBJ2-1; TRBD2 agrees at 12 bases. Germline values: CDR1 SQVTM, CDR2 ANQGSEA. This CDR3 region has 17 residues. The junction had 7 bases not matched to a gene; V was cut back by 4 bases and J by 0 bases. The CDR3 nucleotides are TGCAGCGTTGCGGGACTAGCGGGCACTAGCTCCTACAATGAGCAGTTCTTC. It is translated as CSVAGLAGTSSYNEQFF.